This T cell receptor (beta chain) is drawn from a study of CD8 T cells in Susac syndrome. This clonotype was seen more than once but under ten times. The T cells that were sequenced for TCR beta were CD8+ and CD4+ cells from blood. Treatment-naive patients with stable or active relapsing-remitting disease served as multiple sclerosis controls. With random hexamers, reverse transcription was performed on about 0.45 to 1 ug of RNA. TCRdb re-called the immunoSEQ multiplex PCR reads through MiXCR, storing one row per CDR3 protein. Of 300,000 or so distinct CDR3 sequences listed, roughly 94% are singletons. The germline gives CDR1 SGHNT, CDR2 YYREEE (reference sequence). The CDR3 length is 14 residues. Trimming took off 2 bases at V and 2 bases at J, with 10 bases between the two ends.

The TCR sequence derives from a human donor with multiple sclerosis. The sequenced material came from CD4+ T cells from PBMCs. The chain joins TRBV5-4 to TRBJ1-1; no reliable D call. This chain's CDR3 is CASSLRDLNTEAFF. The CDR3 bases are TGTGCCAGCAGCTTAAGGGATCTCAACACTGAAGCTTTCTTT.